The rows below give T cell receptor beta chains drawn from one sample of a study of shared clonotypes between healthy human individuals. Data came from immunoSEQ multiplex PCR; TCRdb stores just in-frame clones and leaves some out. The sample contains over a million clones, roughly 97% of which appear only once. The sample consisted of naive CD4+ T cells sorted from blood. The receptors were sampled from a young man in good health. CDR3s include the opening cysteine and the closing phenylalanine or tryptophan. The D gene is left open where the match is weak.

v_gene	d_gene	j_gene	CDR3aa	CDR3nt
TRBV27	.	TRBJ2-7	CASSLASATEQYF	TGTGCCAGCAGTTTGGCCAGTGCCACGGAGCAGTACTTC
TRBV5-4	TRBD1	TRBJ2-7	CASSPGQGRNEQYF	TGTGCCAGCAGCCCTGGACAGGGAAGAAACGAGCAGTACTTC
TRBV7-9	.	TRBJ2-1	CASSLVGRGDNEQFF	TGTGCCAGCAGCTTAGTGGGGCGTGGAGACAATGAGCAGTTCTTC
TRBV15	.	TRBJ2-1	CATSRAPHSYNEQFF	TGTGCCACCAGCAGAGCACCTCACTCCTACAATGAGCAGTTCTTC
TRBV29-1	.	TRBJ1-1	CSVELGTEAFF	TGCAGCGTTGAATTGGGCACTGAAGCTTTCTTT
TRBV7-8	.	TRBJ1-2	CASSPEWGTPYGYTF	TGTGCCAGCAGCCCCGAATGGGGCACCCCCTATGGCTACACCTTC
TRBV5-4	.	TRBJ2-1	CASSLSSSSNEQFF	TGTGCCAGCAGCTTGTCGTCTAGTAGCAATGAGCAGTTCTTC
TRBV5-1	.	TRBJ1-3	CASSLDVGLVSGNTIYF	TGCGCCAGCAGCTTGGATGTGGGGCTCGTGTCTGGAAACACCATATATTTT
TRBV5-1	.	TRBJ2-6	CASRIGGAGANVLTF	TGCGCCAGCCGAATAGGGGGTGCTGGGGCCAACGTCCTGACTTTC
TRBV15	.	TRBJ2-7	CATSRFRLDYTYEQYF	TGTGCCACCAGCAGATTCCGACTGGACTACACCTACGAGCAGTACTTC
TRBV6-1	TRBD1	TRBJ2-7	CAIRGTGELEQYF	TGTGCCATCCGCGGGACAGGTGAGCTCGAGCAGTACTTC
TRBV7-2	.	TRBJ2-5	CASSLAAGSQETQYF	TGTGCCAGCAGCTTAGCGGCAGGGTCACAAGAGACCCAGTACTTC
TRBV10-1	.	TRBJ2-7	CASSRGPAAYEQYF	TGCGCCAGCAGCAGGGGACCCGCCGCCTACGAGCAGTACTTC
TRBV28	.	TRBJ2-3	CASSRQRGTDTQYF	TGTGCCAGCAGTCGCCAGCGAGGGACAGATACGCAGTATTTT
TRBV6-6	.	TRBJ2-5	CASSYSGWGGTQYF	TGTGCCAGCAGTTACTCGGGCTGGGGAGGGACCCAGTACTTC
TRBV11-2	.	TRBJ2-3	CASSTYSLGKLPLNTQYF	TGTGCCAGCAGCACCTATTCTCTCGGTAAACTGCCACTCAATACGCAGTATTTT